This TCR beta chain was recovered during a study of T-cell memory formation after mild COVID-19. Study observations and caveats: Shrinking CD4+ clones were chiefly CM and EM; CD8+ ones were chiefly EMRA.

The CDR3 totals 15 residues. The germline CDR1 and CDR2 sequences are SGHTA and FQGNSA. V lost 0 bases and J 7 bases, leaving 16 bases between the germline ends. TCRdb reanalysed the 5' RACE reads using MiXCR and keeps one entry per CDR3 protein. The sample includes approximately 350,000 distinct CDR3 sequences, about 15% of them seen just once. Comment on this clonotype: Its target is not known.

This receptor was identified in a man in his late teens or twenties who had mild COVID-19 (a few samples of this study predate the infection). Cell type and time point are not known. The V call is TRBV7-2, the J call TRBJ2-7; either TRBD1 or TRBD2 may fit D (5 bases each). Sequenced sample: PBMCs or a T cell subset sorted from them (not recorded which). For the CDR3, the DNA is TGTGCCAGCAGCTTAGCCCCCCGGGGACGCGGGGAGCAGTACTTC. It translates to CASSLAPRGRGEQYF. The full variable domain, in which reference TRBV7-2 and TRBJ2-7 provide the parts outside the CDR3, is GAGVSQSPSNKVTEKGKDVELRCDPISGHTALYWYRQSLGQGLEFLIYFQGNSAPDKSGLPSDRFSAERTGGSVSTLTIQRTQQEDSAVYLCASSLAPRGRGEQYFGPGTRLTVT.